A single TCR beta chain is shown here with its context. This CDR3 contains 14 residues. V gave up 6 bases and J gave up 2 bases; unmatched junction bases: 5. The V gene's germline CDR1 is ENHRY and CDR2 SYGVKD. The sample comes from a study of T cell changes during pregnancy in multiple sclerosis. Profiled with immunoSEQ multiplex PCR; TCRdb holds only in-frame clones, not every one. The sample has fewer than 65,000 clones; roughly 90% are singletons. The chain is built from TRBV10-3 and TRBJ2-7; 9 bases align to TRBD1. The origin of this receptor is a female donor with multiple sclerosis, enrolled in a pregnancy study. The sequenced sample was CD4+ T cells from peripheral blood mononuclear cells, obtained after pregnancy. CDR3 DNA: TGTGCCATCAGAGGGACAGGGAGGACCTACGAGCAGTACTTC. It translates to CAIRGTGRTYEQYF.